The 11 T cell receptor beta chains reported below all come from one sample, sequenced in a study of blood T cells in healthy people across ages. The authors ran a second PCR of 7 to 11 cycles using a sample-barcoded 5' primer and a J-beta primer mix. TCRdb recomputed calls from the 5' RACE reads with MiXCR, one row per CDR3 protein. The table records about 1.4 million distinct CDR3 sequences, 45% to 70% of them present only once. Sequencing input: blood. Receptors originate from a man between 18 and 29 years old in good health.

J is TRBJ2-7 and V is TRBV6-5; D may be TRBD1 or TRBD2 (5 bases each). V was cut by 0 bases and J by 3 bases, with 9 bases left in between. Germline CDR1 MNHEY, CDR2 SVGAGI. This CDR3 has 14 amino acids. CDR3 sequence reads: CASSYSRGLYEQYF. The DNA for the CDR3 is TGTGCCAGCAGTTACTCTCGGGGCCTCTACGAGCAGTACTTC.

The chain combines TRBV7-9 with TRBJ2-1, with TRBD2 as a possible D gene (6 bases). The germline V gene encodes CDR1 SEHNR and CDR2 FQNEAQ (reference sequence). Trimming stripped 3 bases from V and 6 bases from J, with 15 bases between. The CDR3 covers 15 residues. The CDR3 loop reads CASSFNGRVRNEQFF. CDR3 nucleotide sequence: TGTGCCAGCAGCTTTAACGGGAGAGTACGCAATGAGCAGTTCTTC. The entire variable domain, with the rest obtained from reference TRBV7-9 and TRBJ2-1, is as follows: DTGVSQNPRHKITKRGQNVTFRCDPISEHNRLYWYRQTLGQGPEFLTYFQNEAQLEKSRLLSDRFSAERPKGSFSTLEIQRTEQGDSAMYLCASSFNGRVRNEQFFGPGTRLTVL.

This clonotype appeared once. The genes are TRBV2 and TRBJ2-1, with TRBD1 identical over 7 bases. V dropped 6 bases and J dropped 3; count of bases not matched to a gene: 8. Germline V gives CDR1 SNHLY, CDR2 FYNNEI. The CDR3 sequence is 15 residues long. The DNA for the CDR3 is TGTGCCAGCAGAACCGGGACAGATGACTACAATGAGCAGTTCTTC. It yields the protein CASRTGTDDYNEQFF.

The V and J genes are TRBV27 and TRBJ2-4; D is possibly TRBD1 or TRBD2 (6 bases each). The J call is in doubt because the DNA end fits TRBJ2-7 better. The CDR3 totals 14 residues. Germline assignment: CDR1 MNHEY and CDR2 SMNVEV (reference sequence). This CDR3 is CASSSYRGDYEQYF. DNA for the CDR3: TGTGCCAGCAGTTCCTATAGGGGGGATTACGAGCAGTACTTC.

This clonotype was detected only a few times. The rearrangement joins TRBV27 to TRBJ2-7; D is uncertain. This CDR3 contains 14 residues. Trimming took 3 bases from V and 1 from J, leaving 10 bases between them. Germline CDR1 and CDR2: MNHEY and SMNVEV (reference sequence). Here the CDR3 DNA reads TGTGCCAGCAGTTTGCGTGGGTTATCCTACGAGCAGTACTTC. It encodes CASSLRGLSYEQYF.

This clonotype has only a few counts. This chain's CDR3 is CASSFRRAEAFF. In DNA, the CDR3 is TGTGCCAGCAGCTTTAGGCGGGCTGAAGCTTTCTTT. The chain has TRBV7-8 and TRBJ1-1; D ambiguous. The CDR3 has 12 amino acids. Trimming took off 3 bases at V and 6 bases at J, with 8 bases between the two ends. The germline gives CDR1 SGHVS, CDR2 FQNEAQ. Full variable domain (rest looked up from reference TRBV7-8 and TRBJ1-1): GAGVSQSPRYKVAKRGQDVALRCDPISGHVSLFWYQQALGQGPEFLTYFQNEAQLDKSGLPSDRFFAERPEGSVSTLKIQRTQQEDSAVYLCASSFRRAEAFFGQGTRLTVV.

Only a few counts were recorded for this clonotype. The chain uses TRBV5-1 and TRBJ2-7; no firm D call. CDR3 size: 13 residues. In germline, CDR1 is SGHRS, CDR2 YFSETQ. The V end was cut by 3 bases, the J end by 5 bases, with 12 bases between. The CDR3 loop is CASSYLGRNEQYF. CDR3 bases: TGCGCCAGCAGCTACCTAGGAAGGAACGAGCAGTACTTC.

The chain links TRBV4-3 to TRBJ1-2; D gene ambiguous. The CDR3 has 14 residues. Germline CDR1 LGHNA, CDR2 YSLEER. Trimming removed 0 bases at V and 7 bases at J, with 12 bases between. CDR3 protein: CASSQDLVGGGYTF. The CDR3 coding sequence is TGCGCCAGCAGCCAAGACTTGGTCGGAGGTGGCTACACCTTC.

The chain uses TRBV12-3 or TRBV12-4 and TRBJ1-1; D is possibly TRBD1 (6 bases). There are 14 residues in the CDR3. V was shortened by 5 bases and J by 0 bases, with 10 bases between the two germline ends. This CDR3 is CASSHRQVNTEAFF. The DNA for the CDR3 is TGTGCCAGCAGTCACCGACAGGTGAACACTGAAGCTTTCTTT.

The chain employs TRBV3-1 and TRBJ2-7, with D unclear. In germline, CDR1 is LGHDT, CDR2 YNNKEL (reference sequence). The CDR3 totals 12 residues. Trimming removed 5 bases from V and 6 bases from J, with 11 bases in between. CDR3 in amino acids: CASSSTYPEQYF. The CDR3 DNA reads as TGTGCCAGCAGCTCGACATATCCCGAGCAGTACTTC.

This sequence joins TRBV4-2 and TRBJ2-5; D unclear. The DNA end favors TRBJ2-1, so the J call may be wrong. Germline-derived CDR1 and CDR2 are LGHNA and YNFKEQ. This CDR3 has 14 amino acids. CDR3 DNA: TGTGCCAGCAGCCAAGTATACCTCCAAGAGACCCAGTTCTTC. Its protein product is CASSQVYLQETQFF.